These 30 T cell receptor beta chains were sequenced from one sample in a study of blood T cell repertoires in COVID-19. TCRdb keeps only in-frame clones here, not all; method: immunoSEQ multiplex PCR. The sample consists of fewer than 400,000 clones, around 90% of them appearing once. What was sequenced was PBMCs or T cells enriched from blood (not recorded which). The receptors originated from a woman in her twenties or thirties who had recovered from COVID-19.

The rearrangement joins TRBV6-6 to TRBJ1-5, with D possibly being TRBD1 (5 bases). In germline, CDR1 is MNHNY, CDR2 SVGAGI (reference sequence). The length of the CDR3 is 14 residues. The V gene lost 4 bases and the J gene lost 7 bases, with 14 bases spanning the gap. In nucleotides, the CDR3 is TGTGCCAGCAGTTTTCCAGGGTATGACCAGCCCCAGCATTTT. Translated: CASSFPGYDQPQHF.

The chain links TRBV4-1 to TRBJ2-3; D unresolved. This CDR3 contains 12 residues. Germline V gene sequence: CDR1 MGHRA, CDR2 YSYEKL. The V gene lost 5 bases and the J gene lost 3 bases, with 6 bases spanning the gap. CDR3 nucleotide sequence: TGCGCCAGCAGCTACAATACAGATACGCAGTATTTT. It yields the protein CASSYNTDTQYF.

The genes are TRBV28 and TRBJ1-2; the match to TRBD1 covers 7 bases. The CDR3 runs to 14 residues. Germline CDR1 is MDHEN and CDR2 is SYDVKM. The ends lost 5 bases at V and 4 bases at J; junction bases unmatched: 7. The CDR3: CASSAGGRSYGYTF. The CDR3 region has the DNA TGTGCCAGCAGTGCAGGGGGGCGCAGCTATGGCTACACCTTC.

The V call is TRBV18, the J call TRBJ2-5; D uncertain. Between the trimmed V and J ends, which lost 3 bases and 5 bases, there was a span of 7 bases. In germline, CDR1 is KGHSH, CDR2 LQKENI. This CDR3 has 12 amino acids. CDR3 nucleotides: TGTGCCAGCTCACCCCTCGGGGAGACCCAGTACTTC. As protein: CASSPLGETQYF.

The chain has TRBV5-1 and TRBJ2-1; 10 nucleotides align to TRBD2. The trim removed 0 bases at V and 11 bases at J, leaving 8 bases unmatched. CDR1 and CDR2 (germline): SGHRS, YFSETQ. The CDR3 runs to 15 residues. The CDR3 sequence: CASSLVAGGTDQQFF. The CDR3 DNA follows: TGCGCCAGCAGCTTGGTAGCGGGGGGAACAGACCAGCAGTTCTTC. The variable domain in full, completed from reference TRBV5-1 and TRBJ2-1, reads KAGVTQTPRYLIKTRGQQVTLSCSPISGHRSVSWYQQTPGQGLQFLFEYFSETQRNKGNFPGRFSGRQFSNSRSEMNVSTLELGDSALYLCASSLVAGGTDQQFFGPGTRLTVL.

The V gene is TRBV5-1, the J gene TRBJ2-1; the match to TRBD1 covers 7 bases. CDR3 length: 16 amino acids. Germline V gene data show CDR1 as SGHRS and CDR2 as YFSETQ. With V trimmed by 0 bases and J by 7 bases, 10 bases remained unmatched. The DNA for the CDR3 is TGCGCCAGCAGCTTGGTAGGGGGCGATTTTAGAAATGAGCAGTTCTTC. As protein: CASSLVGGDFRNEQFF.

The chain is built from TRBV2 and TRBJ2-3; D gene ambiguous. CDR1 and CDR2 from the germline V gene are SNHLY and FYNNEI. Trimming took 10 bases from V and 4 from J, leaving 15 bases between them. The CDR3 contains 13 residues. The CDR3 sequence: CANLPTSADTQYF. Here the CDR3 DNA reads TGTGCCAATCTACCGACTTCCGCAGATACGCAGTATTTT.

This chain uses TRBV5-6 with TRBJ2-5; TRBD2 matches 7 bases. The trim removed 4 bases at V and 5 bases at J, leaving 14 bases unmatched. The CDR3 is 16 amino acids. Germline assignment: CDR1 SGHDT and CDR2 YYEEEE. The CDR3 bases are TGTGCCAGCAGCCTCACCGGGGGGTCCTTGAGGGAGACCCAGTACTTC. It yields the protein CASSLTGGSLRETQYF.

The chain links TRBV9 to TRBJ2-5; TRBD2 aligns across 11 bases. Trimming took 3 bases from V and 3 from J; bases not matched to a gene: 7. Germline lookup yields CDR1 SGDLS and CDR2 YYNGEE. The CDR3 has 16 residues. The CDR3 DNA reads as TGTGCCAGCAGCGAATCTAGCGGGGGGACGAAAGAGACCCAGTACTTC. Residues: CASSESSGGTKETQYF.

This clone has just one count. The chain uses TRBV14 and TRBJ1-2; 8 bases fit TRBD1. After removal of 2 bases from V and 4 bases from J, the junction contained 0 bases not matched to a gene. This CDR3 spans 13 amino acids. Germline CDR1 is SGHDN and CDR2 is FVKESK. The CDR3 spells CASSQTGGYGYTF. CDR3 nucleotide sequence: TGTGCCAGCAGCCAAACAGGGGGCTATGGCTACACCTTC.

The CDR3 sequence: CASSSLFEGTDTQYF. The CDR3 DNA reads as TGCGCCAGCAGCTCGCTATTCGAGGGCACAGATACGCAGTATTTT. The rearrangement joins TRBV4-3 to TRBJ2-3; D is unresolved. Germline-derived CDR1 and CDR2 are LGHNA and YSLEER. The V end was cut by 5 bases, the J end by 1 base, with 13 bases between. The CDR3 has 15 amino acids.

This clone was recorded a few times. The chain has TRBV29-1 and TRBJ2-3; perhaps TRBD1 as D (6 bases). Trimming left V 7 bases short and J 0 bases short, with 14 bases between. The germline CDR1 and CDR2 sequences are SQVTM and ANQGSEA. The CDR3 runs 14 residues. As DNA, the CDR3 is TGCAGCGCGGCTAACAGGGCTAGCACAGATACGCAGTATTTT. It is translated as CSAANRASTDTQYF.

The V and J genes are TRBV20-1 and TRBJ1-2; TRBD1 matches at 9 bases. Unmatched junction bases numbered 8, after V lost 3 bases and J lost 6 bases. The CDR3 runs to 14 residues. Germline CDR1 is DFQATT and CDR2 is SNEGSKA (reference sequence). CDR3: CSASTGGKRDGYTF. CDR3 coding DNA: TGCAGTGCTAGTACAGGGGGCAAAAGGGATGGCTACACCTTC.

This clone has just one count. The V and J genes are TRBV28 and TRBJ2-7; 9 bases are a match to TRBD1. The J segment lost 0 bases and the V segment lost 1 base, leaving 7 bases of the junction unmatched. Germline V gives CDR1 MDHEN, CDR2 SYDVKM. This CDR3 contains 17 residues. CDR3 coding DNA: TGTGCCAGCAGTTTATTCGGGGACAGGGAAAGCTCCTACGAGCAGTACTTC. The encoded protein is CASSLFGDRESSYEQYF.

The CDR3 reads CASWGDRGEQFF. The CDR3 bases are TGTGCCAGTTGGGGGGACCGAGGTGAGCAGTTCTTC. V gene TRBV6-5 combines with J gene TRBJ2-1; the D gene is possibly TRBD2 (6 bases). This CDR3 is built from 12 residues. From germline, CDR1 is MNHEY and CDR2 SVGAGI. The V and J ends lost 9 bases and 9 bases respectively, with 15 bases between them.

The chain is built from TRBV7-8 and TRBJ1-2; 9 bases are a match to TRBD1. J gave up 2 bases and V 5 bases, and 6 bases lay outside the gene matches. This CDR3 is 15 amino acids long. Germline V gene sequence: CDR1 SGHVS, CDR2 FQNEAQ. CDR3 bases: TGTGCCAGCAGCCCCCGACAGGGGGGGAACTATGGCTACACCTTC. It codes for CASSPRQGGNYGYTF.

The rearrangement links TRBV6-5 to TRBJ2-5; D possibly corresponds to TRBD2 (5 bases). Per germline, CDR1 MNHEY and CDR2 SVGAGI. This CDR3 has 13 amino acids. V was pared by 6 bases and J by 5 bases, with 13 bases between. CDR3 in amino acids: CASRTTMEETQYF. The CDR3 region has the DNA TGTGCCAGCAGAACGACTATGGAGGAGACCCAGTACTTC.

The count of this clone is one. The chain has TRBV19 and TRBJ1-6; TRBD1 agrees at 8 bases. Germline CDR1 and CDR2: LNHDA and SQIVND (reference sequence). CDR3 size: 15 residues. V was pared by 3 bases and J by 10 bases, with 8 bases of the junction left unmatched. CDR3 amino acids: CASSMQGQDKSPLHF. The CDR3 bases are TGTGCCAGTAGTATGCAGGGACAGGACAAGTCACCCCTCCACTTT.

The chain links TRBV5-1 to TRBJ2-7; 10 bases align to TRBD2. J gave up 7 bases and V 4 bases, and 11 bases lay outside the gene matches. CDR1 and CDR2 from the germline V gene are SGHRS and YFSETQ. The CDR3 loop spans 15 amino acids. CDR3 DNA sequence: TGCGCCAGCAGCCCTCCGGAAGCGGGAGGGCGGGAGCAGTACTTC. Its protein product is CASSPPEAGGREQYF.

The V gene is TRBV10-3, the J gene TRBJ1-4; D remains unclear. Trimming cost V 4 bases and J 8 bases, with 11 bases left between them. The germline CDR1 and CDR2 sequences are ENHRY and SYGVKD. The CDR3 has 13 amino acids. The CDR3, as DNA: TGTGCCATCAGTGGATCAGGTGGCGAAAAACTGTTTTTT. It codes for CAISGSGGEKLFF.

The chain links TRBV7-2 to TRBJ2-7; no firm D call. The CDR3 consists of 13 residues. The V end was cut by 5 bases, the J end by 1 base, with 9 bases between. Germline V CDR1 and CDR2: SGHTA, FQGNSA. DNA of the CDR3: TGTGCCAGCAGCCCCTCGGTATCCTACGAGCAGTACTTC. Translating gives CASSPSVSYEQYF. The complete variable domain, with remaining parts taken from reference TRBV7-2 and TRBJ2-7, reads GAGVSQSPSNKVTEKGKDVELRCDPISGHTALYWYRQSLGQGLEFLIYFQGNSAPDKSGLPSDRFSAERTGGSVSTLTIQRTQQEDSAVYLCASSPSVSYEQYFGPGTRLTVT.

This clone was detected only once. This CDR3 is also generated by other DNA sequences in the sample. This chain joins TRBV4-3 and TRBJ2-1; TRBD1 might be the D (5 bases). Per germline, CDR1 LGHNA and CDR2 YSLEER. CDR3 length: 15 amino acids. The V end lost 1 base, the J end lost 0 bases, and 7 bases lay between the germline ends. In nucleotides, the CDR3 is TGCGCCAGCAGCCAAGGACAGAGCTCCTACAATGAGCAGTTCTTC. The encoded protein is CASSQGQSSYNEQFF.

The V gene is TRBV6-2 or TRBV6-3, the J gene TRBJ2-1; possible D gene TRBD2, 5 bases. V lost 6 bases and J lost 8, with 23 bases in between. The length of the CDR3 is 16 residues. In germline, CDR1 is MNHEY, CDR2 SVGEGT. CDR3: CASSPVSGIPLHEQFF. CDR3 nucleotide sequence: TGTGCCAGCAGCCCTGTAAGCGGAATACCGCTGCATGAGCAGTTCTTC.

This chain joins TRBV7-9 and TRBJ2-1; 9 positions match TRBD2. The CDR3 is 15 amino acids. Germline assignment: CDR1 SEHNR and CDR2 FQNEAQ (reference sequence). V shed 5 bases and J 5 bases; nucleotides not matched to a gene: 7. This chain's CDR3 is CASSAPTSGDNEQFF. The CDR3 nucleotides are TGTGCCAGCAGCGCCCCGACTAGCGGTGACAATGAGCAGTTCTTC. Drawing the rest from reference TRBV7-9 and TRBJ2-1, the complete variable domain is DTGVSQNPRHKITKRGQNVTFRCDPISEHNRLYWYRQTLGQGPEFLTYFQNEAQLEKSRLLSDRFSAERPKGSFSTLEIQRTEQGDSAMYLCASSAPTSGDNEQFFGPGTRLTVL.

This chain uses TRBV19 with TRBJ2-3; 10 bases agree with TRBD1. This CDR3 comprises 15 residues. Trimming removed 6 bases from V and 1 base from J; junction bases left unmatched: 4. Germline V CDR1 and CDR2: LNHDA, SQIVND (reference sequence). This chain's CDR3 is CASRRDRGRTDTQYF. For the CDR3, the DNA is TGTGCCAGTAGACGAGACAGGGGGCGCACAGATACGCAGTATTTT.

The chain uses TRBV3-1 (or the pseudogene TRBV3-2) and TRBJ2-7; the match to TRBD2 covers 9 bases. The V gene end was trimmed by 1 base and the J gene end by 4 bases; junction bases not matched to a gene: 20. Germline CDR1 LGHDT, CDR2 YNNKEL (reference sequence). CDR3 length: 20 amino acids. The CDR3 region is CASSQGVLPGTSRKIYEQYF. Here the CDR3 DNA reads TGTGCCAGCAGCCAAGGAGTGCTGCCCGGGACTAGCAGGAAAATTTACGAGCAGTACTTC.

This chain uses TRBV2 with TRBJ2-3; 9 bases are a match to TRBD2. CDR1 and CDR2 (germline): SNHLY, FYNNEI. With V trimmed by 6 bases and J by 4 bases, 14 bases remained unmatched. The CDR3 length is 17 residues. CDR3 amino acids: CASRRLGGGAGADTQYF. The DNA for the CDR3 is TGTGCCAGCAGAAGACTAGGCGGGGGGGCCGGGGCAGATACGCAGTATTTT.

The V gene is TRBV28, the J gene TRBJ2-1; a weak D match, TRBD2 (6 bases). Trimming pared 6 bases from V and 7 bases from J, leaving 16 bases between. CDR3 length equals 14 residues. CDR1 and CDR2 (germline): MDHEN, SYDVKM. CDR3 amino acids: CASSPPGSGNEQFF. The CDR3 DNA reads TGTGCCAGCAGCCCACCAGGTAGCGGTAATGAGCAGTTCTTC.

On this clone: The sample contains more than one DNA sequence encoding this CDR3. This CDR3 reads CASSRGPGGNEQFF. CDR3 nucleotide sequence: TGTGCCAGCAGCAGGGGGCCCGGGGGAAATGAGCAGTTCTTC. V gene TRBV7-3 combines with J gene TRBJ2-1, with a weak D call TRBD1 (7 bases). Trimming pared 5 bases from V and 7 bases from J, leaving 15 bases between. The CDR3 extends over 14 amino acids. Germline V CDR1 and CDR2: SGHTA, FQGTGA.

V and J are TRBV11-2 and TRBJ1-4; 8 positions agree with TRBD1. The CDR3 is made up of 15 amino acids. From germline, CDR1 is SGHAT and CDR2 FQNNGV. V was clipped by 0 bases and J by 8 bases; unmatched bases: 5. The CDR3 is CASSLEGQAWEKLFF. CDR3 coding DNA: TGTGCCAGCAGCTTAGAGGGACAGGCTTGGGAAAAACTGTTTTTT.